This entry lists 3 T cell receptor beta chains sequenced from one sample in a study of OX40 agonist ivuxolimab in advanced cancers. The protocol was immunoSEQ multiplex PCR, while the TCRdb copy is restricted to in-frame clones and leaves out a portion. The sample carries about 29,000 clones, 85% to 90% recorded once. Specimen: CD4+ or CD8+ T cells sorted from blood, collected in a trial of the OX40 agonist ivuxolimab. These receptors all come from an adult with an advanced solid tumor such as melanoma, head and neck, liver or kidney cancer.

In this sample, this clone turned up once. The CDR3 spells CASSLVEGAGELFF. For the CDR3, the DNA is TGTGCCAGCAGCTTGGTAGAGGGGGCCGGGGAGCTGTTTTTT. V is TRBV5-6 and J is TRBJ2-2; a weak D match, TRBD1 (6 bases). Trimming cost V 0 bases and J 6 bases, with 9 bases left between them. The CDR3 spans 14 residues. Germline V CDR1 and CDR2: SGHDT, YYEEEE.

DNA for the CDR3: TGCGCCAGCAGCTTAGATGGACTAGCGCTCTCCTACGAGCAGTACTTC. It codes for CASSLDGLALSYEQYF. This chain uses TRBV5-1 with TRBJ2-7; 9 nucleotides line up with TRBD2. Per the germline V gene, CDR1 is SGHRS and CDR2 is YFSETQ. Trimming took 2 bases from V and 0 from J; bases not matched to a gene: 6. The CDR3 extends over 16 amino acids.

This rearrangement joins TRBV5-1 to TRBJ2-3, with D hard to call. This CDR3 has 14 residues. Between the trimmed V and J ends, which lost 4 bases and 2 bases, there was a span of 11 bases. Germline lookup yields CDR1 SGHRS and CDR2 YFSETQ. CDR3 sequence: CASSPVRLTDTQYF. The CDR3 DNA sequence: TGCGCCAGCAGCCCAGTGCGGCTCACAGATACGCAGTATTTT.